This TCR beta chain was identified in a study of T-cell memory formation after mild COVID-19. Germline V gives CDR1 MGHRA, CDR2 YSYEKL. There are 16 residues in the CDR3. V was clipped by 0 bases and J by 5 bases; unmatched bases: 5. 5'RACE primed at constant segments yielded TCR alpha and TCR beta cDNA libraries bearing sample barcodes and UMIs. TCRdb itself ran the 5' RACE reads through MiXCR, one entry per CDR3 protein. Seen here are about 440,000 distinct CDR3 sequences, around 18% observed once, and the top ten hold more than 8%. The chain couples TRBV4-1 to TRBJ2-3; 10 nucleotides agree with TRBD2. The sequenced sample consisted of PBMCs or a T cell subset sorted from them (not recorded which). The source is an adult woman who had mild COVID-19 (a few samples of this study predate the infection). Cell type and time point are not known. The CDR3 DNA reads TGCGCCAGCAGCCAAGATGGGGGACTAGCGTTAGATACGCAGTATTTT. It encodes CASSQDGGLALDTQYF.